A single sample gave rise to the 23 T cell receptor beta chains below, sequenced in a study of response to subunit inactivated influenza vaccine. MiXCR, run by TCRdb on the RT-PCR reads, gives a single entry per CDR3 protein. The sample has fewer than 600,000 distinct CDR3 sequences; roughly 7.9% are singletons. The specimen was PBMCs from blood, collected less than 30 months after vaccination. These receptors were obtained from a man aged 45 to 75 who received an inactivated influenza vaccine.

V is TRBV15 and J is TRBJ2-7; D unresolved. The CDR3 runs to 14 residues. V lost 2 bases, J lost 7 bases, and 15 bases lay in between. Looked up from germline, CDR1 is LNHNV and CDR2 is YYDKDF (reference sequence). CDR3 sequence: CATSRRMGSNEQYF. Written as DNA, the CDR3 is TGTGCCACCAGCAGACGCATGGGGTCGAATGAGCAGTACTTC.

The table lists this clonotype with a few counts. V is TRBV29-1 and J is TRBJ2-7; tentative D call: TRBD2 (7 bases). V shed 4 bases and J shed 6 bases, with 19 bases lying between them. The germline CDR1 and CDR2 sequences are SQVTM and ANQGSEA. This CDR3 contains 14 residues. As DNA, the CDR3 is TGCAGCGTTGGGGGGCGAAGCGGGACCGTCGAGCAGTACTTC. It is translated as CSVGGRSGTVEQYF.

J is TRBJ1-2 and V is TRBV15; D might be TRBD1 (6 bases). From germline, CDR1 is LNHNV and CDR2 YYDKDF (reference sequence). V was trimmed by 3 bases and J by 1 base, leaving 15 bases between them. The CDR3 contains 16 residues. CDR3 coding DNA: TGTGCCACCAGCAGCAATAACAGGGAGCTTAACTATGGCTACACCTTC. Translated, it gives CATSSNNRELNYGYTF.

This clonotype was seen many times. The chain joins TRBV5-1 to TRBJ1-2; D not resolved. The CDR3 spans 13 residues. Trimming stripped 0 bases from V and 8 bases from J, with 11 bases between. Germline V lookup: CDR1 SGHRS, CDR2 YFSETQ. CDR3 protein: CASSLAGKEGYTF. For the CDR3, the DNA is TGCGCCAGCAGCTTGGCCGGGAAAGAAGGCTACACCTTC.

V usage is TRBV10-3 and J usage is TRBJ2-7; 9 bases match TRBD1. Trimming cost V 5 bases and J 0 bases; bases outside gene matches: 5. In germline, CDR1 is ENHRY, CDR2 SYGVKD. The CDR3 covers 15 residues. CDR3 residues: CAISPRDRDSYEQYF. CDR3 bases: TGTGCCATCAGTCCGAGGGACAGGGACTCCTACGAGCAGTACTTC.

Concerning this clonotype itself: Its ends do not fully match the called genes, so a read error is possible. The chain carries TRBV7-2 and TRBJ2-7; TRBD2 might be the D (6 bases). The CDR3 extends over 16 amino acids. Germline V gene lookup returns CDR1 SGHTA and CDR2 FQGNSA. The CDR3 coding sequence is TGTGCCAGCAGCTTAATGGCAGGGAGGCACACCTACGAGCTGTACTTC. It codes for CASSLMAGRHTYELYF.

The V gene is TRBV7-9, the J gene TRBJ2-4, with a possible D match to TRBD2 (5 bases). The length of the CDR3 is 15 residues. The germline V gene has CDR1 SEHNR and CDR2 FQNEAQ (reference sequence). V dropped 1 base and J dropped 3 bases, with 10 bases sitting between them. The CDR3 region has the DNA TGTGCCAGCAGCTTAGACGGGGTGGACAAAAACATTCAGTACTTC. This codes for CASSLDGVDKNIQYF.

This clonotype came up a few times. V and J are TRBV18 and TRBJ1-1, with D possibly being TRBD1 (5 bases). V was trimmed by 3 bases and J by 6 bases, leaving 11 bases between them. This CDR3 is 13 amino acids long. Germline assignment: CDR1 KGHSH and CDR2 LQKENI. Here the CDR3 reads CASSPTRDSEAFF. The CDR3 region has the DNA TGTGCCAGCTCACCTACCCGGGACTCTGAAGCTTTCTTT. Variable domain in full (rest from reference TRBV18 and TRBJ1-1): NAGVMQNPRHLVRRRGQEARLRCSPMKGHSHVYWYRQLPEEGLKFMVYLQKENIIDESGMPKERFSAEFPKEGPSILRIQQVVRGDSAAYFCASSPTRDSEAFFGQGTRLTVV.

V and J are TRBV20-1 and TRBJ2-5; TRBD1 might be the D (6 bases). Germline assignment: CDR1 DFQATT and CDR2 SNEGSKA (reference sequence). The germline V and J ends were trimmed by 0 bases and 4 bases, with 12 bases remaining between them. This CDR3 has 14 residues. For the CDR3, the DNA is TGCAGTGCTAGAGATTTGCAGGGGACAGAGACCCAGTACTTC. As protein: CSARDLQGTETQYF.

The J gene is TRBJ2-5, the V gene TRBV5-5, with TRBD1 identical over 9 bases. V gave up 4 bases and J gave up 4 bases; unmatched junction bases: 8. This CDR3 has 15 amino acids. The germline gives CDR1 SGHKS, CDR2 YYEKEE (reference sequence). In DNA, the CDR3 is TGTGCCAGCAGCCTTTGGGACAGGGAAGGAGAGACCCAGTACTTC. Protein: CASSLWDREGETQYF.

This clonotype was counted ten times or more. The chain employs TRBV12-3 or TRBV12-4 and TRBJ2-1; 10 bases line up with TRBD1. The CDR3 is 14 amino acids. J lost 6 bases, V lost 6 bases, and 5 bases had no gene match. Here the CDR3 DNA reads TGTGCCAGCAGGGGACAGGGGATGGGCAATGAGCAGTTCTTC. Residues: CASRGQGMGNEQFF.

This clonotype was seen a few times. The chain carries TRBV3-1 and TRBJ2-1; possible D gene TRBD1, 6 bases. This CDR3 is 13 amino acids long. Germline V lookup: CDR1 LGHDT, CDR2 YNNKEL (reference sequence). The V end lost 7 bases, the J end lost 7 bases, and 14 bases lay between the germline ends. The CDR3 protein is CASTGHWGNEQFF. The CDR3, as DNA: TGTGCCAGCACGGGACACTGGGGGAATGAGCAGTTCTTC.

V usage is TRBV6-5 and J usage is TRBJ2-6, with 7 bases that match TRBD1. Germline V gene lookup returns CDR1 MNHEY and CDR2 SVGAGI. After removal of 1 base from V and 0 bases from J, the junction contained 6 bases not matched to a gene. The CDR3 totals 18 residues. CDR3 nucleotide sequence: TGTGCCAGCAGTTACTTTGGGACAGTCGCCTCTGGGGCCAACGTCCTGACTTTC. Translating it yields CASSYFGTVASGANVLTF.

The rearrangement uses TRBV6-1 and TRBJ2-7, with D perhaps TRBD2 (5 bases). The CDR3 spans 14 residues. The V end lost 4 bases, the J end lost 1 base, and 11 bases lay between the germline ends. Per germline, CDR1 MNHNS and CDR2 SASEGT. CDR3 in amino acids: CASSVTRRSYEQYF. CDR3 nucleotide sequence: TGTGCCAGCAGTGTGACACGGAGGTCCTACGAGCAGTACTTC.

There are a few counts of this clonotype. The chain has TRBV5-1 and TRBJ2-5; D ambiguous. CDR3 size: 14 residues. CDR1 and CDR2 (germline): SGHRS, YFSETQ. V was pared by 4 bases and J by 1 base, with 11 bases between. The CDR3 sequence is CASSPHSLQETQYF. The CDR3 DNA follows: TGCGCCAGCAGCCCCCACTCCCTCCAAGAGACCCAGTACTTC.

The chain recombines TRBV18 with TRBJ2-5, with TRBD2 matching over 8 bases. J lost 2 bases, V lost 6 bases, and 5 bases had no gene match. This CDR3 spans 14 amino acids. Per the germline V gene, CDR1 is KGHSH and CDR2 is LQKENI. The CDR3 loop reads CASSTSGGQETQYF. The CDR3 DNA is TGTGCCAGCTCTACCAGCGGGGGTCAAGAGACCCAGTACTTC. The variable domain in full, with the rest retrieved from reference TRBV18 and TRBJ2-5, is NAGVMQNPRHLVRRRGQEARLRCSPMKGHSHVYWYRQLPEEGLKFMVYLQKENIIDESGMPKERFSAEFPKEGPSILRIQQVVRGDSAAYFCASSTSGGQETQYFGPGTRLLVL.

This clonotype turned up a few times. This chain connects TRBV6-1 to TRBJ2-2; D unclear. The CDR3 covers 13 residues. V was clipped by 5 bases and J by 3 bases, with 7 bases between them. Germline values: CDR1 MNHNS, CDR2 SASEGT. CDR3 amino acids: CASSPVDTGELFF. The CDR3 DNA reads as TGTGCCAGCAGTCCGGTGGACACCGGGGAGCTGTTTTTT.

Ten or more counts support this clonotype. J is TRBJ2-5 and V is TRBV6-1; either TRBD1 or TRBD2 may fit D (5 bases each). Germline V gene lookup returns CDR1 MNHNS and CDR2 SASEGT. V was shortened by 0 bases and J by 3 bases, with 14 bases between the two germline ends. The CDR3 covers 16 residues. CDR3 coding DNA: TGTGCCAGCAGTGAAGCTCCCATTGGGGGAGAAGAGACCCAGTACTTC. It is translated as CASSEAPIGGEETQYF.

The V call is TRBV7-9, the J call TRBJ2-5, with 10 bases lining up with TRBD2. CDR3 length: 15 amino acids. Germline V lookup: CDR1 SEHNR, CDR2 FQNEAQ (reference sequence). The trim removed 5 bases at V and 5 bases at J, leaving 8 bases unmatched. The CDR3 spells CASSTASGRLETQYF. In nucleotides, the CDR3 is TGTGCCAGCAGCACGGCTAGCGGGAGACTTGAGACCCAGTACTTC.

J is TRBJ2-3 and V is TRBV5-1; D remains unclear. From germline, CDR1 is SGHRS and CDR2 YFSETQ. The CDR3 extends over 14 amino acids. Between the trimmed V and J ends, which lost 4 bases and 1 base, there was a span of 10 bases. DNA for the CDR3: TGCGCCAGCAGCCTCAAAGGACGCACAGATACGCAGTATTTT. Translation: CASSLKGRTDTQYF.

There are a few counts of this clonotype. The genes are TRBV10-3 and TRBJ2-1; the D gene is possibly TRBD2 (6 bases). Trimming took 10 bases from V and 8 from J, leaving 18 bases between them. This CDR3 comprises 13 residues. Germline values: CDR1 ENHRY, CDR2 SYGVKD. The CDR3 spells CANCREAGHEQFF. CDR3 bases: TGTGCCAATTGCAGGGAGGCGGGGCATGAGCAGTTCTTC.

The genes are TRBV6-2 or TRBV6-3 and TRBJ2-1, with D hard to call. Per germline, CDR1 MNHEY and CDR2 SVGEGT. Trimming took off 6 bases at V and 5 bases at J, with 11 bases between the two ends. CDR3 size: 13 residues. The CDR3 sequence: CASSLMRNNEQFF. CDR3 in DNA: TGTGCCAGCAGCTTAATGAGGAACAATGAGCAGTTCTTC.

This clonotype has more than one count but fewer than ten. The chain uses TRBV19 and TRBJ2-6; 13 bases line up with TRBD2. V shed 5 bases and J 0 bases; nucleotides not matched to a gene: 7. Germline CDR1 reads LNHDA; CDR2 reads SQIVND (reference sequence). The CDR3 totals 19 residues. The CDR3 sequence: CASSSLGLAGYSGANVLTF. For the CDR3, the DNA is TGTGCCAGTAGTTCCTTGGGACTAGCGGGATACTCTGGGGCCAACGTCCTGACTTTC.